This entry describes one T cell receptor (beta chain). The antigen remains undetermined. V was clipped by 5 bases and J by 4 bases, with 16 bases between them. The CDR3 sequence is 15 residues long. Germline V gene sequence: CDR1 SGHDT, CDR2 YYEEEE. This entry comes from a study of cytomegalovirus exposure and HLA in healthy donors. General observations from the study: Upon later analysis, HLA-associated TCR beta chains proved more clonally expanded than other, equally common chains.

The study ran its PCR with 60 Vbeta and 13 Jbeta primers. Some clones are missing from TCRdb's copy, which holds only in-frame ones; the method was immunoSEQ multiplex PCR. The repertoire consists of under 300,000 clones, with almost 85% occurring once and the leading ten covering about 2%. This chain uses TRBV5-6 with TRBJ1-5; TRBD1 is a possible D gene (5 bases). Sequenced sample: PBMCs. The clonotype originates from a woman aged 40 to 49 in good health and CMV-seropositive. The CDR3 spells CASRSQRQLNQPQHF. As DNA, the CDR3 is TGTGCCAGCAGATCCCAACGACAGTTAAATCAGCCCCAGCATTTT.